This T cell receptor (beta chain) was observed in a study of glioma-infiltrating T cells. About the study: Sequencing aimed for roughly 4.5- to 11-fold coverage of about 920,000 peripheral T cells.

The sample holds a few counts of this clonotype. The antigen is not known. The study, taken as a whole, reports: Tissue-blood divergence was below expectation in non-neoplastic patients, above in gliomas. Patients with low tissue-blood divergence carried a signature set of shared blood CDR3 motifs.

V lost 8 bases and J 12 bases, leaving 20 bases between the germline ends. The CDR3 contains 13 residues. CDR1 SNHLY and CDR2 FYNNEI come from the germline V gene. Using RNA template, CDR3s of TCR alpha and beta were amplified with iRepertoire arm-PCR. Tissue mRNA or PBMC total RNA, roughly 85-450 ng, went into one-step reverse transcription and amplification. From the multiplex PCR reads, TCRdb called clonotypes with MiXCR, one entry per CDR3 protein. The sample has around 350,000 distinct CDR3 sequences, around 38% seen once; the top ten hold around 11%. The sequence came from a human donor with low-grade glioma or glioblastoma, undergoing nonglioma brain surgery, or in good health (not recorded which). Sample: glioma tissue, nonneoplastic brain tissue, or PBMCs (not recorded which). This chain connects TRBV2 to TRBJ2-1; TRBD2 might be the D (5 bases). The CDR3 DNA reads TGTGCCAGCGGGTCGGGAAGCGAGGCCTGGCAGTTCTTC. This gives the protein CASGSGSEAWQFF.